The 20 T cell receptor beta chains given below trace back to one sample, sequenced in a study of cytomegalovirus exposure and HLA in healthy donors. Vbeta (60) and Jbeta (13) primers were used in the PCR. The protocol was immunoSEQ multiplex PCR, while the TCRdb copy is restricted to in-frame clones and leaves out a portion. The sample lists around 140,000 clones; roughly 71% were seen once. Source material: PBMCs. Every receptor here comes from a woman aged 40 to 50 in good health and CMV-seronegative.

V gene TRBV7-2 combines with J gene TRBJ2-3; TRBD1 matches at 9 bases. Germline CDR1 reads SGHTA; CDR2 reads FQGNSA. The junction had 6 bases not matched to a gene; V was cut back by 5 bases and J by 0 bases. The CDR3 totals 16 residues. CDR3 region: CASSVSGTGSTDTQYF. The CDR3, as DNA: TGTGCCAGCAGCGTATCCGGGACAGGGAGCACAGATACGCAGTATTTT.

The chain carries TRBV28 and TRBJ2-7; D gene uncertain. The CDR3 consists of 13 residues. Germline CDR1 and CDR2: MDHEN and SYDVKM. V gave up 6 bases and J gave up 7 bases, with 16 bases separating them. CDR3 DNA sequence: TGTGCCAGCAGCCTCGTTAGCCCGCAGGAGCAGTACTTC. Amino acid sequence: CASSLVSPQEQYF. Based on the CDR3 plus reference TRBV28 and TRBJ2-7, the full variable domain is DVKVTQSSRYLVKRTGEKVFLECVQDMDHENMFWYRQDPGLGLRLIYFSYDVKMKEKGDIPEGYSVSREKKERFSLILESASTNQTSMYLCASSLVSPQEQYFGPGTRLTVT.

This clone was seen more than once but under ten times. The chain is built from TRBV9 and TRBJ2-5; a weak D match, TRBD2 (5 bases). The J call may be mistaken, given a closer DNA end match to TRBJ2-7. Germline-derived CDR1 and CDR2 are SGDLS and YYNGEE. The CDR3 has 14 amino acids. The CDR3 loop is CASSVREDLYEQYF. The CDR3, as DNA: TGTGCCAGCAGCGTGAGGGAAGACCTATACGAGCAGTACTTC.

The chain recombines TRBV5-1 with TRBJ1-2; unclear D gene. Germline CDR1 reads SGHRS; CDR2 reads YFSETQ. Trimming pared 5 bases from V and 4 bases from J, leaving 9 bases between. The CDR3 covers 12 residues. The CDR3: CASRDGLYGYTF. The CDR3 nucleotides are TGCGCCAGCAGAGACGGACTCTATGGCTACACCTTC. The whole variable domain, remainder taken from reference TRBV5-1 and TRBJ1-2, is KAGVTQTPRYLIKTRGQQVTLSCSPISGHRSVSWYQQTPGQGLQFLFEYFSETQRNKGNFPGRFSGRQFSNSRSEMNVSTLELGDSALYLCASRDGLYGYTFGSGTRLTVV.

The CDR3 sequence is CASSSGGAVYNEQFF. The CDR3 DNA reads as TGTGCCAGCAGCTCCGGGGGGGCAGTTTACAATGAGCAGTTCTTC. The chain carries TRBV5-4 and TRBJ2-1, with TRBD2 matching 8 bases. V shed 3 bases, J shed 4 bases, and the junction held 6 bases outside the gene matches. The length of the CDR3 is 15 residues. From germline, CDR1 is SGHNT and CDR2 YYREEE (reference sequence).

The chain employs TRBV5-1 and TRBJ2-7, with 13 bases aligning to TRBD2. Germline V gene lookup returns CDR1 SGHRS and CDR2 YFSETQ. CDR3 length: 13 amino acids. V was clipped by 7 bases and J by 6 bases; unmatched bases: 4. CDR3 loop: CASFGTSGTEQYF. CDR3 sequence (DNA): TGCGCCAGCTTCGGGACTAGCGGGACCGAGCAGTACTTC.

The gene calls are TRBV28 and TRBJ2-3; 9 positions match TRBD2. The germline gives CDR1 MDHEN, CDR2 SYDVKM. This CDR3 has 16 residues. J gave up 1 base and V 4 bases, and 6 bases lay outside the gene matches. The CDR3 is CASSSGKRGGTDTQYF. Written as DNA, the CDR3 is TGTGCCAGCAGTTCCGGAAAGCGGGGGGGCACAGATACGCAGTATTTT.

The chain recombines TRBV7-8 with TRBJ1-2, with D possibly being TRBD1 (5 bases). Looked up from germline, CDR1 is SGHVS and CDR2 is FQNEAQ. Trimming cost V 2 bases and J 7 bases, with 8 bases left between them. The CDR3 has 12 amino acids. CDR3 amino acids: CASSLSGFGYTF. The DNA of the CDR3 is TGTGCCAGCAGCTTATCAGGGTTTGGCTACACCTTC.

V usage is TRBV11-3 and J usage is TRBJ1-5; D ambiguous. The germline V gene encodes CDR1 SGHNT and CDR2 YENEEA. The V end was cut by 6 bases, the J end by 4 bases, with 7 bases between. The CDR3 has 12 residues. The chain's CDR3 is CASRRANQPQHF. The CDR3 DNA is TGTGCCAGCAGGAGAGCTAATCAGCCCCAGCATTTT.

This clone has a handful of counts. This chain joins TRBV11-3 and TRBJ1-5, with a tentative D call TRBD1 (6 bases). The germline V and J ends were trimmed by 3 bases and 2 bases, with 17 bases remaining between them. The CDR3 is 17 residues long. CDR1 is SGHNT, CDR2 YENEEA, per germline. The CDR3 loop is CASSFSAGARGNQPQHF. The CDR3 DNA sequence: TGTGCCAGCAGCTTCTCCGCGGGGGCGCGAGGCAATCAGCCCCAGCATTTT.

The chain is built from TRBV5-1 and TRBJ1-2; possibly TRBD1 for D (6 bases). This CDR3 region has 14 residues. Trimming left V 0 bases short and J 5 bases short, with 11 bases between. Germline-derived CDR1 and CDR2 are SGHRS and YFSETQ. CDR3 DNA sequence: TGCGCCAGCAGCTTGGTAAGACAGGAATATGGCTACACCTTC. Its protein product is CASSLVRQEYGYTF.

The V and J genes are TRBV2 and TRBJ2-7; a weak D match, TRBD1 (5 bases). This CDR3 is built from 15 residues. CDR1 is SNHLY and CDR2 is FYNNEI in the germline V gene. Trimming pared 2 bases from V and 5 bases from J, leaving 16 bases between. CDR3 nucleotides: TGTGCCAGCAGTGAACAGGGCATCGGTTTAAACGAGCAGTACTTC. Translating it yields CASSEQGIGLNEQYF. Supplemented by reference TRBV2 and TRBJ2-7, the full variable domain reads EPEVTQTPSHQVTQMGQEVILRCVPISNHLYFYWYRQILGQKVEFLVSFYNNEISEKSEIFDDQFSVERPDGSNFTLKIRSTKLEDSAMYFCASSEQGIGLNEQYFGPGTRLTVT.

The V and J genes are TRBV6-5 and TRBJ2-1, with 8 bases fitting TRBD1. The CDR3 has 14 residues. Germline V gene data show CDR1 as MNHEY and CDR2 as SVGAGI. V shed 4 bases and J 14 bases; nucleotides not matched to a gene: 13. CDR3 bases: TGTGCCAGCAGTTCCGGGACAGGCTCCGAGCGAGAGTTCTTC. This encodes CASSSGTGSEREFF.

This clone turned up a few times. The V call is TRBV7-2, the J call TRBJ2-3, with 9 bases lining up with TRBD1. V shed 5 bases and J 7 bases; nucleotides not matched to a gene: 10. CDR1 and CDR2 from the germline V gene are SGHTA and FQGNSA. CDR3 length: 15 amino acids. Here the CDR3 DNA reads TGTGCCAGCAGCCCCCGGTGGGGACAGGGAAATACGCAGTATTTT. It specifies CASSPRWGQGNTQYF.

There are a few counts of this clone. The rearrangement uses TRBV19 and TRBJ1-1; D perhaps matches TRBD1 (5 bases). The CDR3 covers 14 residues. Looked up from germline, CDR1 is LNHDA and CDR2 is SQIVND (reference sequence). The V gene lost 4 bases and the J gene lost 1 base, with 10 bases spanning the gap. The CDR3 nucleotides read TGTGCCAGTAGTACCGCGACAGCGAACACTGAAGCTTTCTTT. It codes for CASSTATANTEAFF.

The V gene is TRBV9, the J gene TRBJ1-1; D call uncertain. V was pared by 2 bases and J by 3 bases, with 14 bases between. Germline V lookup: CDR1 SGDLS, CDR2 YYNGEE. The CDR3 sequence is 15 residues long. The CDR3 DNA reads TGTGCCAGCAGCGTCGCGGGAGGATGGGACACTGAAGCTTTCTTT. This encodes CASSVAGGWDTEAFF.

This clone has a handful of counts. V and J are TRBV20-1 and TRBJ1-1; unclear D gene. Between the trimmed V and J ends, which lost 0 bases and 8 bases, there was a span of 7 bases. This CDR3 spans 11 amino acids. CDR1 and CDR2 (germline): DFQATT, SNEGSKA (reference sequence). CDR3 in amino acids: CSAREDSEAFF. The CDR3, as DNA: TGCAGTGCTAGAGAGGACTCCGAAGCTTTCTTT.

This clone was seen only a few times. CDR3 sequence reads: CASKTGEDQPQHF. The CDR3 bases are TGTGCCAGCAAGACAGGGGAAGATCAGCCCCAGCATTTT. This chain uses TRBV7-6 with TRBJ1-5; TRBD1 agrees at 8 bases. The germline CDR1 and CDR2 sequences are SGHVS and FNYEAQ. The CDR3 sequence is 13 residues long. The trim removed 7 bases at V and 5 bases at J, leaving 4 bases unmatched.

This rearrangement joins TRBV10-2 to TRBJ2-7; D might be TRBD2 (6 bases). This CDR3 spans 14 amino acids. Germline loops: CDR1 WSHSY, CDR2 SAAADI. The V gene lost 6 bases and the J gene lost 0 bases, with 12 bases spanning the gap. The CDR3 DNA is TGCGCCAGCAGGGCGGGGTCTAGCTCCTACGAGCAGTACTTC. It specifies CASRAGSSSYEQYF.

The J gene is TRBJ2-1, the V gene TRBV28; TRBD2 is a possible D gene (6 bases). Per the germline V gene, CDR1 is MDHEN and CDR2 is SYDVKM. The CDR3 length is 12 residues. V was trimmed by 4 bases and J by 14 bases, leaving 15 bases between them. As DNA, the CDR3 is TGTGCCAGCAGTTCCGGGCCCCAGCGGGAGTTCTTC. This gives the protein CASSSGPQREFF.